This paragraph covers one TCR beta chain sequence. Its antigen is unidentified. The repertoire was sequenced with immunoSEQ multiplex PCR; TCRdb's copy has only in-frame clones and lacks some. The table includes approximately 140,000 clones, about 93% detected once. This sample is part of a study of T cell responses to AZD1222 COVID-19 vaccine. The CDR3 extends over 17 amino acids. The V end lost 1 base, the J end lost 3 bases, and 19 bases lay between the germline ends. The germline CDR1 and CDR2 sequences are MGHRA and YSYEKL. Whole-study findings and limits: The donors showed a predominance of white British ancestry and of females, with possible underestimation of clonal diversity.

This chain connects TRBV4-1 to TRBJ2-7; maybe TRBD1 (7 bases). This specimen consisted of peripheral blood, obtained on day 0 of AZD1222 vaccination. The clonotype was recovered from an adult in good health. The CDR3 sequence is CASSQALSTGRNYEQYF. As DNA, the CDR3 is TGCGCCAGCAGCCAAGCCCTTTCGACAGGGAGGAACTACGAGCAGTACTTC.